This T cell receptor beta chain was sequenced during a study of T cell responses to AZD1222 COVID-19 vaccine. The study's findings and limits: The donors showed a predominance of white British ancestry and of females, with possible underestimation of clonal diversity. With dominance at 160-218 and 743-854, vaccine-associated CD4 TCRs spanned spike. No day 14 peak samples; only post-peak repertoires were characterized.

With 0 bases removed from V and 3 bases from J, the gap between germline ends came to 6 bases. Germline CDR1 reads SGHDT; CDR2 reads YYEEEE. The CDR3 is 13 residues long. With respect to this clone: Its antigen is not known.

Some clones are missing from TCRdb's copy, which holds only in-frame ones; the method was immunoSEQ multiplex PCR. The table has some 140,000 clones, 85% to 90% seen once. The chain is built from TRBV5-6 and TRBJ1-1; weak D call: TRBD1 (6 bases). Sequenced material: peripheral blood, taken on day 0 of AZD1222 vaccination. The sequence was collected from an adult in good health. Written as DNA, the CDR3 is TGTGCCAGCAGCTTGGACAGGGACACTGAAGCTTTCTTT. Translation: CASSLDRDTEAFF. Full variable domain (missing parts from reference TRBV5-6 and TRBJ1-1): DAGVTQSPTHLIKTRGQQVTLRCSPKSGHDTVSWYQQALGQGPQFIFQYYEEEERQRGNFPDRFSGHQFPNYSSELNVNALLLGDSALYLCASSLDRDTEAFFGQGTRLTVV.